This T cell receptor (beta chain) was profiled in a study of blood T cell repertoires in COVID-19. From germline, CDR1 is MNHEY and CDR2 SVGAGI. Trimming cost V 2 bases and J 4 bases, with 12 bases left between them. The CDR3 is made up of 15 amino acids. This clone was counted a few times. At the DNA level, this CDR3 is encoded by other sequences in the same sample as well. Profiling relied on immunoSEQ multiplex PCR, and the TCRdb table lists in-frame clones only, not all of them. The sample includes 350,000 to 450,000 clones, more than 75% of them seen just once. The chain has TRBV6-5 and TRBJ1-5; a weak D match, TRBD1 (6 bases). Sequencing was done on a sample of PBMCs or T cells enriched from blood (not recorded which). This receptor was obtained from a man in his forties in a cohort exposed to, infected with or recovered from COVID-19 (not recorded which). The CDR3 loop reads CASSYGGAGNQPQHF. CDR3 DNA: TGTGCCAGCAGTTACGGGGGGGCTGGAAATCAGCCCCAGCATTTT.